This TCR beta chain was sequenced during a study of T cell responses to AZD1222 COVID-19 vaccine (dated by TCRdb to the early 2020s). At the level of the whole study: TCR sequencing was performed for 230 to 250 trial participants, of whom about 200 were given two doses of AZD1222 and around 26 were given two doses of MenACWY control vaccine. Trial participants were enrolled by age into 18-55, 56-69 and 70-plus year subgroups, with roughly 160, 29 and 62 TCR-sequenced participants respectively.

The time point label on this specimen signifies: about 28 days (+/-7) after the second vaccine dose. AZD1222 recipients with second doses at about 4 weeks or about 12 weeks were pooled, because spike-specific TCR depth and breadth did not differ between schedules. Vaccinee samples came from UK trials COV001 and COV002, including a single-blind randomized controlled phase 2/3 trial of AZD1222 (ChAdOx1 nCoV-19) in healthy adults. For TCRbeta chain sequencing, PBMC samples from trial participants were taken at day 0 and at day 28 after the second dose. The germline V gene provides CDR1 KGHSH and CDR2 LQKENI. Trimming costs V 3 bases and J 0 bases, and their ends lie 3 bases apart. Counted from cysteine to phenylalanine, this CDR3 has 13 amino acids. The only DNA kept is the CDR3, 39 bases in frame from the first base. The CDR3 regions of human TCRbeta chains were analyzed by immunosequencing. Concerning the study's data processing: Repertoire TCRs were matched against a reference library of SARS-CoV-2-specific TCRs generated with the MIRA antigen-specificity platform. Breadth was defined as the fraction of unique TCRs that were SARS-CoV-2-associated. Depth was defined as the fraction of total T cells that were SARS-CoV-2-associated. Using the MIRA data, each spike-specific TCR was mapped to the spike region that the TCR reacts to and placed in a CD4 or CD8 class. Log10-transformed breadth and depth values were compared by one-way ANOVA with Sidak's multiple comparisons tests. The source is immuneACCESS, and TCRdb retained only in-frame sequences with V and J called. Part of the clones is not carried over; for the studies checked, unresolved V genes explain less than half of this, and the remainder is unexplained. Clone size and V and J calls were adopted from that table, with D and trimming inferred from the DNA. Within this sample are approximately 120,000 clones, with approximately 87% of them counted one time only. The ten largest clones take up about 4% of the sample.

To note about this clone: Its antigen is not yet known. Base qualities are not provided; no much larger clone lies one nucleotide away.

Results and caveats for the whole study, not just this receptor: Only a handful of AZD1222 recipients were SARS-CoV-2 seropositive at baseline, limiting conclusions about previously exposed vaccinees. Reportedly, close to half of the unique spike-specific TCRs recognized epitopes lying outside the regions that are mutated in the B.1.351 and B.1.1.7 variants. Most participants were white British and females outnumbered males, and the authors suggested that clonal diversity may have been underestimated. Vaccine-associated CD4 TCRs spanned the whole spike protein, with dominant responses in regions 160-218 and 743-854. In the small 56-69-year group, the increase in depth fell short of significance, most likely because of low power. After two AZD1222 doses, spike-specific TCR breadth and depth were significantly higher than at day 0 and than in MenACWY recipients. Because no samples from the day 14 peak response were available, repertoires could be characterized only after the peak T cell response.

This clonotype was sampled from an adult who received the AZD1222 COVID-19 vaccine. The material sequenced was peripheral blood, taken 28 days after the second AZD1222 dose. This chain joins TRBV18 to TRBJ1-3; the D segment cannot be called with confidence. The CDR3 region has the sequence CASSPNSGNTIYF. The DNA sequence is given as TGTGCCAGCTCACCCAACTCTGGAAACACCATATATTTT.